These 20 T cell receptor beta chains were sequenced from one sample in a study of blood T cell repertoires in COVID-19. Using immunoSEQ multiplex PCR, the repertoire was profiled, and TCRdb retains in-frame clones only, with some absent. The sample lists approximately 440,000 clones; about nine tenths were seen once. The sample was peripheral blood. The receptors here all came from a woman between 50 and 59 years old with COVID-19, enrolled during active disease.

Here the CDR3 reads CASKGTSGRETQYF. CDR3 DNA sequence: TGTGCCAGCAAAGGGACTAGCGGTAGAGAGACCCAGTACTTC. The chain couples TRBV2 to TRBJ2-5; 11 bases are a match to TRBD2. Looked up from germline, CDR1 is SNHLY and CDR2 is FYNNEI. CDR3 length: 14 residues. V lost 7 bases and J lost 4; bases outside the gene matches: 5.

The chain joins TRBV5-5 to TRBJ1-4; a weak D match, TRBD1 (6 bases). V was pared by 1 base and J by 5 bases, with 6 bases between. The V gene's germline CDR1 is SGHKS and CDR2 YYEKEE (reference sequence). There are 13 residues in the CDR3. The CDR3, as DNA: TGTGCCAGCAGCTTGCAGGGGAATGAAAAACTGTTTTTT. Translation: CASSLQGNEKLFF.

This chain joins TRBV19 and TRBJ2-3; 7 positions match TRBD2. The germline CDR1 and CDR2 sequences are LNHDA and SQIVND (reference sequence). This CDR3 is 16 amino acids long. Losses at the gene ends were 5 bases for V and 2 bases for J; bases not matched to a gene: 10. DNA of the CDR3: TGTGCCAGTAGTGCCCTGGGCGGGGGATTCACAGATACGCAGTATTTT. This sequence encodes CASSALGGGFTDTQYF.

The chain uses TRBV5-1 and TRBJ1-2, with 7 bases matching TRBD1. V lost 3 bases to trimming and J lost 4 bases; unmatched junction nucleotides: 12. The length of the CDR3 is 16 residues. The V gene's germline CDR1 is SGHRS and CDR2 YFSETQ. CDR3 DNA: TGCGCCAGCAGCTCCGGGGAAAGGGGGCATGGCTATGGCTACACCTTC. It translates to CASSSGERGHGYGYTF.

The chain has TRBV5-1 and TRBJ2-6, with 7 nucleotides matching TRBD2. Trimming cost V 0 bases and J 11 bases; bases outside gene matches: 8. Germline CDR1 is SGHRS and CDR2 is YFSETQ. The CDR3 consists of 15 residues. The CDR3 DNA is TGCGCCAGCAGCTTGGGAGGGAGCGGGGTATACGTCCTGACTTTC. Translation gives CASSLGGSGVYVLTF. Using reference TRBV5-1 and TRBJ2-6 for the parts outside the CDR3, the full variable domain is KAGVTQTPRYLIKTRGQQVTLSCSPISGHRSVSWYQQTPGQGLQFLFEYFSETQRNKGNFPGRFSGRQFSNSRSEMNVSTLELGDSALYLCASSLGGSGVYVLTFGAGSRLTVL.

The chain joins TRBV19 to TRBJ2-1; D remains unclear. This CDR3 spans 14 amino acids. Trimming took 1 base from V and 4 from J, leaving 8 bases between them. Germline CDR1 is LNHDA and CDR2 is SQIVND (reference sequence). The CDR3, as DNA: TGTGCCAGTAGTATAGGTCAGTTGTACAATGAGCAGTTCTTC. Translating gives CASSIGQLYNEQFF. Full variable domain (remainder filled in from reference TRBV19 and TRBJ2-1): DGGITQSPKYLFRKEGQNVTLSCEQNLNHDAMYWYRQDPGQGLRLIYYSQIVNDFQKGDIAEGYSVSREKKESFPLTVTSAQKNPTAFYLCASSIGQLYNEQFFGPGTRLTVL.

This clone was counted between two and nine times. The V and J genes are TRBV19 and TRBJ2-7, with D perhaps matching TRBD2 (5 bases). Per the germline V gene, CDR1 is LNHDA and CDR2 is SQIVND (reference sequence). The CDR3 is 17 amino acids. Trimming took off 5 bases at V and 3 bases at J, with 23 bases between the two ends. The CDR3 nucleotides are TGTGCCAGTAGTGGACCATCCGGGAAAGGGTCGAACTACGAGCAGTACTTC. This encodes CASSGPSGKGSNYEQYF. Using reference TRBV19 and TRBJ2-7 for the parts outside the CDR3, the full variable domain is DGGITQSPKYLFRKEGQNVTLSCEQNLNHDAMYWYRQDPGQGLRLIYYSQIVNDFQKGDIAEGYSVSREKKESFPLTVTSAQKNPTAFYLCASSGPSGKGSNYEQYFGPGTRLTVT.

This clone was detected once. V gene TRBV2 combines with J gene TRBJ2-3; TRBD2 matches at 15 bases. V gave up 6 bases and J gave up 0 bases; unmatched junction bases: 4. The germline V gene encodes CDR1 SNHLY and CDR2 FYNNEI. CDR3 length equals 17 residues. The CDR3 region has the DNA TGTGCCAGCAGCGGGACTAGCGGGGGGCCTAGCACAGATACGCAGTATTTT. This translates into CASSGTSGGPSTDTQYF. Full variable domain (missing parts from reference TRBV2 and TRBJ2-3): EPEVTQTPSHQVTQMGQEVILRCVPISNHLYFYWYRQILGQKVEFLVSFYNNEISEKSEIFDDQFSVERPDGSNFTLKIRSTKLEDSAMYFCASSGTSGGPSTDTQYFGPGTRLTVL.

V and J are TRBV6-5 and TRBJ1-1, with no clear D. Germline V gene data show CDR1 as MNHEY and CDR2 as SVGAGI. This CDR3 spans 13 amino acids. The V end lost 8 bases, the J end lost 2 bases, and 12 bases lay between the germline ends. CDR3 DNA: TGTGCCAGCGGGGAGTTAGTCAACACTGAAGCTTTCTTT. Protein sequence: CASGELVNTEAFF.

The chain is built from TRBV7-9 and TRBJ1-1; D gene uncertain. The CDR3 covers 16 residues. Deletions cut 4 bases from V and 4 bases from J, with 19 bases between. CDR1 is SEHNR, CDR2 FQNEAQ, per germline (reference sequence). CDR3 nucleotide sequence: TGTGCCAGCAGCTCCGCCCGTTGGCGACAATCCACTGAAGCTTTCTTT. It encodes CASSSARWRQSTEAFF.

V and J are TRBV2 and TRBJ1-1; D is unresolved. Per germline, CDR1 SNHLY and CDR2 FYNNEI. Deletions cut 4 bases from V and 11 bases from J, with 17 bases between. The length of the CDR3 is 13 residues. The CDR3 sequence: CASSVGFGWEAFF. CDR3 coding DNA: TGTGCCAGCAGTGTGGGTTTTGGGTGGGAGGCTTTCTTT. Combining the CDR3 with reference TRBV2 and TRBJ1-1 gives the whole variable domain EPEVTQTPSHQVTQMGQEVILRCVPISNHLYFYWYRQILGQKVEFLVSFYNNEISEKSEIFDDQFSVERPDGSNFTLKIRSTKLEDSAMYFCASSVGFGWEAFFGQGTRLTVV.

The rearrangement uses TRBV30 and TRBJ1-2; 12 positions match TRBD1. The germline CDR1 and CDR2 sequences are GTSNPN and SVGIG (reference sequence). Trimming removed 2 bases from V and 5 bases from J; junction bases left unmatched: 9. The CDR3 runs 16 residues. CDR3 sequence (DNA): TGTGCCTGGAGTCCCGGGACAGGGGGCGCTTTATATGGCTACACCTTC. Its protein product is CAWSPGTGGALYGYTF.

The gene calls are TRBV7-8 and TRBJ2-7, with 8 bases fitting TRBD2. Unmatched junction bases numbered 10, after V lost 5 bases and J lost 4 bases. CDR1 is SGHVS and CDR2 is FQNEAQ in the germline V gene. This CDR3 region has 15 residues. In nucleotides, the CDR3 is TGTGCCAGCAGCCGCTCGGGAGGGCTCTATTACGAGCAGTACTTC. Protein: CASSRSGGLYYEQYF.

The chain employs TRBV6-1 and TRBJ1-1; 9 positions agree with TRBD1. Germline trimming cut 2 bases from V and 1 base from J; bases unmatched to any gene: 11. CDR1 is MNHNS, CDR2 SASEGT, per germline. This CDR3 has 18 amino acids. This CDR3 reads CASSESGQGRMGNTEAFF. The DNA for the CDR3 is TGTGCCAGCAGTGAATCGGGACAGGGCCGAATGGGGAACACTGAAGCTTTCTTT.

The chain couples TRBV3-1 (or the pseudogene TRBV3-2) to TRBJ2-7; D possibly corresponds to TRBD2 (6 bases). The germline gives CDR1 LGHDT, CDR2 YNNKEL (reference sequence). The CDR3 has 14 residues. Trimming stripped 1 base from V and 7 bases from J, with 14 bases between. In DNA form, the CDR3 reads TGTGCCAGCAGCCAAGTCTCCGGGGGTGGGGAGCAGTACTTC. Amino acid sequence: CASSQVSGGGEQYF.

The rearrangement joins TRBV18 to TRBJ1-2; 11 positions agree with TRBD1. Germline CDR1 reads KGHSH; CDR2 reads LQKENI. The CDR3 covers 16 residues. V shed 2 bases, J shed 6 bases, and the junction held 8 bases outside the gene matches. The CDR3 nucleotides are TGTGCCAGCTCACCATATGGACAGGGGGCGCGGGATGGCTACACCTTC. Protein product: CASSPYGQGARDGYTF. Drawing the rest from reference TRBV18 and TRBJ1-2, the complete variable domain is NAGVMQNPRHLVRRRGQEARLRCSPMKGHSHVYWYRQLPEEGLKFMVYLQKENIIDESGMPKERFSAEFPKEGPSILRIQQVVRGDSAAYFCASSPYGQGARDGYTFGSGTRLTVV.

The V call is TRBV6-5, the J call TRBJ2-7; 7 bases are a match to TRBD1. Germline trimming cut 6 bases from V and 9 bases from J; bases unmatched to any gene: 17. Germline V CDR1 and CDR2: MNHEY, SVGAGI. CDR3 size: 15 residues. CDR3 in amino acids: CASRMRETGLGRQYF. The CDR3 DNA reads as TGTGCCAGCAGGATGCGAGAGACAGGGTTAGGGAGGCAGTACTTC.

This sequence joins TRBV7-9 and TRBJ1-1; unclear D gene. Trimming pared 5 bases from V and 3 bases from J, leaving 7 bases between. The CDR3 is made up of 12 amino acids. Looked up from germline, CDR1 is SEHNR and CDR2 is FQNEAQ (reference sequence). The CDR3 DNA is TGTGCCAGCAGCCCGGGATACACTGAAGCTTTCTTT. Its protein product is CASSPGYTEAFF.

The chain is built from TRBV6-5 and TRBJ2-1; D possibly corresponds to TRBD2 (7 bases). Germline-derived CDR1 and CDR2 are MNHEY and SVGAGI. This CDR3 is 15 amino acids long. The germline V and J ends were trimmed by 4 bases and 6 bases, with 16 bases remaining between them. The CDR3 loop reads CASSSPEGGLNEQFF. As DNA, the CDR3 is TGTGCCAGCAGTTCTCCCGAGGGGGGGCTCAATGAGCAGTTCTTC.

A note on this clone: Other DNA sequences in the same sample also yield this CDR3. The rearrangement uses TRBV9 and TRBJ1-3, with D uncertain. The CDR3 is 12 amino acids. Trimming stripped 3 bases from V and 2 bases from J, with 3 bases between. Germline values: CDR1 SGDLS, CDR2 YYNGEE. The CDR3 loop is CASSGAGNTIYF. The CDR3 DNA is TGTGCCAGCAGCGGAGCTGGAAACACCATATATTTT.